This TCR beta chain was obtained from a study of tumor and adjacent non-tumor tissue in lung cancer. Study information: Approximately 4 million productive TCRbeta reads were obtained per sample on average. General study findings and limits: Compared with tumor, normal lung showed significantly lower TCR diversity. In normal lung, the top 100 clones were significantly more dominant than in tumor.

No cell sorting was done before RNA was extracted from the tissue. TCRbeta libraries were built with three rounds of nested PCR, modified from ARM-PCR. From the multiplex PCR reads, TCRdb called clonotypes with MiXCR, one entry per CDR3 protein. In the table there are approximately 79,000 distinct CDR3 sequences, around 57% of which are singletons. In this sample, this clonotype turned up once. Antigen unknown. Relative to the germline gene, one junction end is altered; a read error may explain this. Per the germline V gene, CDR1 is SGHRS and CDR2 is YFSETQ. The CDR3 runs 15 residues. The sequence derives from a man aged 65-85 years with non-small cell lung cancer. Sequenced input: lung tumor tissue. The chain has TRBV5-1 and TRBJ2-1; TRBD2 matches 7 bases. This chain's CDR3 is CASNLRLADYKEQFF. CDR3 sequence (DNA): TGCGCCAGCAACTTAAGACTAGCAGATTACAAAGAGCAGTTCTTC. The full variable domain, with the rest looked up from reference TRBV5-1 and TRBJ2-1, is KAGVTQTPRYLIKTRGQQVTLSCSPISGHRSVSWYQQTPGQGLQFLFEYFSETQRNKGNFPGRFSGRQFSNSRSEMNVSTLELGDSALYLCASNLRLADYKEQFFGPGTRLTVL.